The entry that follows covers one T cell receptor beta chain sequence. The antigen remains undetermined. Per germline, CDR1 SGDLS and CDR2 YYNGEE. Trimming left V 1 base short and J 4 bases short, with 13 bases between. The CDR3 is 15 residues long. Naive CD8 cells were CD45RO-negative, positively selected for CCR7, excluding terminally differentiated effector memory CD45RA+ cells. The data are from a study of shared clonotypes between healthy human individuals. Overall study: Samples came from a couple of female and a few male donors aged 18 to 49. Study-level findings and limits: Among donors, clonotype sharing was expected to be affected by sequencing depth. In having few donors, the study represented limited genetic and exposure-history diversity.

TCRdb's copy holds only in-frame clones and misses some; the assay was immunoSEQ multiplex PCR. This sample has over 2 million clones, with about 95% found just once. The rearrangement uses TRBV9 and TRBJ2-3, with a weak D call TRBD2 (5 bases). The specimen was naive CD8+ T cells sorted from blood. The TCR was taken from a man aged 18 to 30 in good health. CDR3 protein: CASSVTDGVADTQYF. In DNA form, the CDR3 reads TGTGCCAGCAGCGTAACGGACGGGGTAGCAGATACGCAGTATTTT.